The 28 T cell receptor beta chains reported below all come from one sample, sequenced in a study of T-cell reconstitution after alpha-beta-depleted transplantation in children listed by TCRdb under 2016. Interpreted using the paper, the treatment or condition label stands for: allogeneic hematopoietic cell transplantation with graft depleted of TCRalphabeta T cells and CD19 B cells. Library preparation employed PCR. Instrument on record: Illumina HiSeq 2500. TCR libraries were prepared with molecular barcoding, using unique molecular identifiers to normalize TCRbeta repertoire quantification. TCRdb reanalyzed the raw reads on its own, using fastp at Q25 for trimming and MiXCR for clone calling, and kept in-frame beta chains. One record per CDR3 amino acid sequence lists the most common genes and DNA. The sample data list about 440,000 distinct CDR3 sequences, and about 45% of these were observed just once. Jointly, the top ten make up around a quarter of the sample.

Sequencing was performed on PBMCs, taken before TCRalphabeta/CD19-depleted stem cell transplant. The receptors come from a girl aged 2-10 years with aplastic anemia, due to receive a stem cell transplant.

The chain has TRBV30 and TRBJ2-1, with 7 nucleotides matching TRBD2. The CDR3 is made up of 14 amino acids. Trimming at V came to 6 bases and at J to 0 bases, leaving 5 bases not matched to a gene. Per the germline V gene, CDR1 is GTSNPN and CDR2 is SVGIG (reference sequence). The CDR3 DNA reads TGTGCCTGTCAGGGCGGGAGCTCCTACAATGAGCAGTTCTTC. This translates into CACQGGSSYNEQFF.

Of note for this clonotype: Just one base apart from a much larger clone, this may be a read error. CDR3 sequence (DNA): TGCAGTGCTAGTACCGGGGGCGCAGCCTATGAGCAGTTCTTC. This gives the protein CSASTGGAAYEQFF. The chain joins TRBV20-1 to TRBJ2-1; tentatively, D is TRBD1 or TRBD2 (6 bases each). V gave up 3 bases and J gave up 8 bases, with 17 bases separating them. Germline CDR1 reads DFQATT; CDR2 reads SNEGSKA (reference sequence). This CDR3 spans 14 amino acids.

This clonotype came up many times. The chain couples TRBV7-2 to TRBJ2-6; possible D gene TRBD1, 5 bases. CDR1 is SGHTA, CDR2 FQGNSA, per germline. This CDR3 spans 20 amino acids. V was cut by 0 bases and J by 1 base, with 19 bases left in between. CDR3 amino acids: CASSLARTGPPISGANVLTF. CDR3 nucleotide sequence: TGTGCCAGCAGCTTAGCCCGCACAGGACCTCCCATTTCTGGGGCCAACGTCCTGACTTTC.

This clonotype was seen a single time. The rearrangement joins TRBV12-3 or TRBV12-4 to TRBJ2-1; D uncertain. Trimming removed 8 bases at V and 0 bases at J, with 14 bases between. This CDR3 is 15 amino acids long. The CDR3 region is CASLWRSSSYNEQFF. Here the CDR3 DNA reads TGTGCCAGCCTGTGGAGATCGAGCTCCTACAATGAGCAGTTCTTC.

The rearrangement links TRBV12-3 or TRBV12-4 to TRBJ2-1; possible D gene TRBD1, 5 bases. With 6 bases removed from V and 8 bases from J, the gap between germline ends came to 20 bases. The CDR3 spans 15 residues. The CDR3, as DNA: TGTGCCAGCAGGAATGGACACGGCGAAGGGGATGAGCAGTTCTTC. Translated, it gives CASRNGHGEGDEQFF.

The chain is built from TRBV20-1 and TRBJ2-7; TRBD2 matches at 12 bases. The germline V gene encodes CDR1 DFQATT and CDR2 SNEGSKA (reference sequence). V gave up 5 bases and J gave up 6 bases; unmatched junction bases: 8. This CDR3 is built from 14 residues. CDR3 nucleotide sequence: TGCAGTGCTTACGAACTAGCGGGAGGAGTCGAGCAGTACTTC. Translation: CSAYELAGGVEQYF.

Ten or more counts support this clonotype. J is TRBJ2-1 and V is TRBV14, with 13 bases identical to TRBD2. The germline V gene encodes CDR1 SGHDN and CDR2 FVKESK. The CDR3 totals 18 residues. Trimming took 5 bases from V and 7 from J; bases not matched to a gene: 14. The CDR3: CASSTIDILAGGPNEQFF. CDR3 nucleotide sequence: TGTGCCAGCAGCACTATCGATATACTAGCGGGAGGGCCAAATGAGCAGTTCTTC.

This clonotype has just a few counts. The chain carries TRBV3-1 and TRBJ1-2; D not certain. Germline CDR1 is LGHDT and CDR2 is YNNKEL (reference sequence). Trimming stripped 0 bases from V and 7 bases from J, with 12 bases between. The length of the CDR3 is 14 residues. The CDR3 here is CASSQDLGVSGYTF. In DNA form, the CDR3 reads TGTGCCAGCAGCCAAGATCTCGGGGTATCTGGCTACACCTTC.

The gene calls are TRBV10-3 and TRBJ1-3; the D gene is possibly TRBD1 (5 bases). The CDR3 sequence is 14 residues long. Germline CDR1 reads ENHRY; CDR2 reads SYGVKD. The ends were cut back, 6 bases at V and 2 bases at J, with 11 bases in the middle. CDR3 sequence: CAIRTGGTGNTIYF. The CDR3 DNA follows: TGTGCCATCAGGACGGGGGGGACTGGAAACACCATATATTTT.

This chain connects TRBV16 to TRBJ2-3; perhaps D is TRBD1 or TRBD2 (7 bases each). V lost 1 base, J lost 11 bases, and 19 bases lay in between. CDR1 KGHSY and CDR2 FQNENV come from the germline V gene. The CDR3 sequence is 15 residues long. CDR3 sequence: CASSQYGSAGQQQYF. The CDR3 coding sequence is TGTGCCAGCAGCCAATACGGGTCAGCGGGACAGCAGCAGTATTTT. The full variable domain, in which reference TRBV16 and TRBJ2-3 provide the parts outside the CDR3, is GEEVAQTPKHLVRGEGQKAKLYCAPIKGHSYVFWYQQVLKNEFKFLISFQNENVFDETGMPKERFSAKCLPNSPCSLEIQATKLEDSAVYFCASSQYGSAGQQQYFGPGTRLTVL.

By sample share, this clonotype is medium-sized. The chain joins TRBV12-3 or TRBV12-4 to TRBJ1-1; the D is unclear. V was shortened by 4 bases and J by 4 bases, with 10 bases between the two germline ends. This CDR3 spans 13 amino acids. CDR3 sequence: CASSSGPSTEAFF. CDR3 DNA: TGTGCCAGCAGTTCCGGACCATCCACTGAAGCTTTCTTT.

This chain links TRBV3-1 with TRBJ1-4; D call uncertain. The V gene's germline CDR1 is LGHDT and CDR2 YNNKEL (reference sequence). There are 14 residues in the CDR3. V was trimmed by 2 bases and J by 5 bases, leaving 9 bases between them. The CDR3 spells CASSQRRQNEKLFF. The CDR3 nucleotides are TGTGCCAGCAGCCAACGCAGGCAGAATGAAAAACTGTTTTTT.

The rearrangement links TRBV29-1 to TRBJ2-1; 7 bases align to TRBD2. The CDR3 sequence is 15 residues long. Trimming took 4 bases from V and 4 from J; bases not matched to a gene: 10. The germline V gene has CDR1 SQVTM and CDR2 ANQGSEA. CDR3 nucleotide sequence: TGCAGCGTTGTCTGGCTAGCGGAGCCTTACAATGAGCAGTTCTTC. It specifies CSVVWLAEPYNEQFF.

In this sample, this clonotype turned up many times. This sequence joins TRBV5-1 and TRBJ2-3, with TRBD2 matching over 11 bases. V shed 0 bases, J shed 0 bases, and the junction held 3 bases outside the gene matches. CDR3 size: 17 residues. Germline CDR1 reads SGHRS; CDR2 reads YFSETQ. The chain's CDR3 is CASSLAGLAASTDTQYF. The CDR3 nucleotides are TGCGCCAGCAGCTTGGCGGGACTAGCGGCTAGCACAGATACGCAGTATTTT.

This clonotype was found once. V usage is TRBV2 and J usage is TRBJ2-7; maybe TRBD2 (6 bases). Germline V gene sequence: CDR1 SNHLY, CDR2 FYNNEI. The V end was cut by 6 bases, the J end by 2 bases, with 11 bases between. The CDR3 length is 13 residues. The CDR3 protein is CASSPTRTYEQYF. CDR3 nucleotides: TGTGCCAGCAGCCCGACTAGAACCTACGAGCAGTACTTC.

This chain connects TRBV5-1 to TRBJ2-7, with 7 bases fitting TRBD1. In germline, CDR1 is SGHRS, CDR2 YFSETQ. The V gene end was trimmed by 4 bases and the J gene end by 3 bases; junction bases not matched to a gene: 16. This CDR3 has 17 residues. This chain's CDR3 is CASSDDRVEGSFYEQYF. DNA of the CDR3: TGCGCCAGCAGCGACGACAGGGTAGAAGGTTCTTTCTACGAGCAGTACTTC.

This clonotype has at least ten counts. The chain combines TRBV4-1 with TRBJ1-1, with 10 bases aligning to TRBD1. Germline CDR1 and CDR2: MGHRA and YSYEKL. This CDR3 comprises 16 residues. The trim removed 1 base at V and 5 bases at J, leaving 7 bases unmatched. CDR3 in DNA: TGCGCCAGCAGCCAAGTACTCGACAGGGGGCCAACTGAAGCTTTCTTT. Its protein product is CASSQVLDRGPTEAFF.

In its sample, this clonotype was seen a few times. The chain is built from TRBV20-1 and TRBJ1-6; D is uncertain. CDR1 and CDR2 from the germline V gene are DFQATT and SNEGSKA (reference sequence). V was pared by 3 bases and J by 10 bases, with 13 bases between. The CDR3 totals 13 residues. The CDR3 region has the DNA TGCAGTGCTAGGGGTGTTTGGGGATCACCCCTCCACTTT. Its protein is CSARGVWGSPLHF.

This clonotype was seen a few times. The rearrangement links TRBV2 to TRBJ2-3, with 7 bases matching TRBD2. CDR3 length equals 15 residues. CDR1 is SNHLY, CDR2 FYNNEI, per germline. The ends lost 8 bases at V and 0 bases at J; junction bases unmatched: 8. DNA for the CDR3: TGTGCCAGCGATGAGCGGGGCTTAAGCACAGATACGCAGTATTTT. It encodes CASDERGLSTDTQYF.

This clonotype was counted many times. This chain links TRBV27 with TRBJ2-7; D remains unclear. Germline V gives CDR1 MNHEY, CDR2 SMNVEV (reference sequence). This CDR3 has 13 amino acids. The ends were cut back, 5 bases at V and 7 bases at J, with 15 bases in the middle. In DNA, the CDR3 is TGTGCCAGCAGTACGGGCTCCCGTGGGGAGCAGTACTTC. Translation: CASSTGSRGEQYF.

The chain is built from TRBV12-3 or TRBV12-4 and TRBJ1-6, with 8 bases aligning to TRBD1. This CDR3 spans 16 amino acids. The trim removed 5 bases at V and 13 bases at J, leaving 16 bases unmatched. The CDR3 loop is CASSPLSGTGFFPLHF. CDR3 DNA: TGTGCCAGCAGTCCTTTATCCGGGACAGGTTTTTTCCCCCTCCACTTT.

In its sample, this clonotype was seen many times. CDR3 in DNA: TGTGCCAGCAGCCAGGGACAAGAGAAAGCTAACTATGGCTACACCTTC. It codes for CASSQGQEKANYGYTF. The chain uses TRBV7-9 and TRBJ1-2; D perhaps matches TRBD1 (6 bases). Germline loops: CDR1 SEHNR, CDR2 FQNEAQ (reference sequence). There are 16 residues in the CDR3. V lost 5 bases and J lost 0, with 16 bases in between.

This chain links TRBV4-1 with TRBJ2-6, with D maybe TRBD2 (5 bases). The CDR3 length is 15 residues. The V end lost 1 base, the J end lost 4 bases, and 8 bases lay between the germline ends. Germline V lookup: CDR1 MGHRA, CDR2 YSYEKL. The CDR3 DNA reads TGCGCCAGCAGCCAAGGAGGGCGCGGGGCCAACGTCCTGACTTTC. The encoded protein is CASSQGGRGANVLTF.

The CDR3 sequence is CSVEPSGGSYNEQFF. CDR3 nucleotide sequence: TGCAGCGTTGAACCCAGCGGGGGATCCTACAATGAGCAGTTCTTC. The chain carries TRBV29-1 and TRBJ2-1; 8 bases line up with TRBD2. The CDR3 contains 15 residues. The germline V gene has CDR1 SQVTM and CDR2 ANQGSEA. J was trimmed by 1 base and V by 2 bases; bases with no gene match: 4.

The V and J genes are TRBV2 and TRBJ2-7; TRBD1 agrees at 9 bases. Germline V gives CDR1 SNHLY, CDR2 FYNNEI. Unmatched junction bases numbered 8, after V lost 9 bases and J lost 2 bases. This CDR3 comprises 14 residues. CDR3 amino acids: CASHRGRGTYEQYF. For the CDR3, the DNA is TGTGCCAGTCACAGGGGGCGGGGGACCTACGAGCAGTACTTC. The full variable domain, in which reference TRBV2 and TRBJ2-7 provide the parts outside the CDR3, is EPEVTQTPSHQVTQMGQEVILRCVPISNHLYFYWYRQILGQKVEFLVSFYNNEISEKSEIFDDQFSVERPDGSNFTLKIRSTKLEDSAMYFCASHRGRGTYEQYFGPGTRLTVT.

In this sample, this clonotype turned up many times. CDR3 nucleotide sequence: TGTGCCAGCAGCGACCAGTGGACTAGCGGCTACGAGCAGTACTTC. Encoded protein: CASSDQWTSGYEQYF. This chain links TRBV28 with TRBJ2-7, with TRBD2 identical over 10 bases. This CDR3 is 15 amino acids long. J gave up 3 bases and V 6 bases, and 8 bases lay outside the gene matches. The germline gives CDR1 MDHEN, CDR2 SYDVKM. Combining the CDR3 with reference TRBV28 and TRBJ2-7 gives the whole variable domain DVKVTQSSRYLVKRTGEKVFLECVQDMDHENMFWYRQDPGLGLRLIYFSYDVKMKEKGDIPEGYSVSREKKERFSLILESASTNQTSMYLCASSDQWTSGYEQYFGPGTRLTVT.

The genes are TRBV7-3 and TRBJ2-1; 8 positions match TRBD2. This CDR3 is 17 amino acids long. Germline loops: CDR1 SGHTA, CDR2 FQGTGA. Trimming cost V 1 base and J 0 bases; bases outside gene matches: 5. CDR3 coding DNA: TGTGCCAGCAGCTTAATTGGGCTAGCGGGCTCCTACAATGAGCAGTTCTTC. Its translation: CASSLIGLAGSYNEQFF.

This chain connects TRBV18 to TRBJ2-2; 12 bases fit TRBD2. After removal of 4 bases from V and 0 bases from J, the junction contained 3 bases not matched to a gene. CDR1 is KGHSH and CDR2 is LQKENI in the germline V gene. CDR3 length: 17 residues. CDR3 nucleotide sequence: TGTGCCAGCTCACTCGGACTAGCGGGATCGAACACCGGGGAGCTGTTTTTT. It specifies CASSLGLAGSNTGELFF.